This TCR beta chain was recorded in a study of T cells in Graves' hyperthyroidism and ophthalmopathy. This clonotype was found a few times. Its antigen remains unidentified. Per the germline V gene, CDR1 is SGDLS and CDR2 is YYNGEE. The CDR3 covers 14 residues. Deletions cut 3 bases from V and 3 bases from J, with 10 bases between. General study results and limits: The majority of expanded thyroid clonotypes above 0.001 also appeared in blood.

Researchers took RNA transcripts and amplified the TCR beta CDR3 regions from them. The HTBI primer set was used in a first-round RT-PCR of the TCR CDR3. TCRdb ran MiXCR on the multiplex PCR reads and lists one entry per CDR3 protein. The data show more than 500,000 distinct CDR3 sequences, 14% seen once. What was sequenced was blood. This TCR came from a woman aged 35 to 49 with Graves' hyperthyroidism. The chain recombines TRBV9 with TRBJ2-1, with D possibly being TRBD1 (6 bases). CDR3 DNA sequence: TGTGCCAGCAGCGCAACAGGGCTCTACAATGAGCAGTTCTTC. Its protein is CASSATGLYNEQFF.